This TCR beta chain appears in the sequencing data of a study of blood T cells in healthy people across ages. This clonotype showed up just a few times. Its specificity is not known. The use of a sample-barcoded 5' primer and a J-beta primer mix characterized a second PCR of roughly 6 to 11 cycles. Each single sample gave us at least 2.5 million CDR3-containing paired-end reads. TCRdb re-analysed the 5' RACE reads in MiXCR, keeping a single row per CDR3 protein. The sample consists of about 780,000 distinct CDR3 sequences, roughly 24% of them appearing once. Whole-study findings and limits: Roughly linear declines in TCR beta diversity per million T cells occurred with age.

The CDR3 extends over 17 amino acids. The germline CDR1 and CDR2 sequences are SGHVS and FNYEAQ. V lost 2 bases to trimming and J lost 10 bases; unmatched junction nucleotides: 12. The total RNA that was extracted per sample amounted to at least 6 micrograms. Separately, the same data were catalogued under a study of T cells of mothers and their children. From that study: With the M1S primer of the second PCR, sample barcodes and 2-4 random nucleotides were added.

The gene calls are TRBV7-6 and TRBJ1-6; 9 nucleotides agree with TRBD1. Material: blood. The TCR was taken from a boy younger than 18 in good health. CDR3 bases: TGTGCCAGCAGCTTAAACCCCGAACAGGGGGCGAGGTCACCCCTCCACTTT. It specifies CASSLNPEQGARSPLHF.